The 29 T cell receptor beta chains below come from one sample, sequenced in a study of human T cells and chemical hapten exposure. Described time point: patch test 3, about 24 weeks after DPC sensitization. Treatment described: therapeutic diphenylcyclopropenone sensitization with weekly scalp DPC. Each CDR3 protein is one row after TCRdb ran MiXCR on the RACE reads. The repertoire holds 95,000 to 150,000 distinct CDR3 sequences, with around 11% as singletons. This specimen was whole blood, taken in connection with sensitization to the hapten diphenylcyclopropenone (DPC). These receptors were obtained from a woman in her 50s with alopecia areata. Some clones in this sample may be carry-over from other donors' samples.

This clonotype occurred a few times. The chain carries TRBV7-8 and TRBJ2-1; 11 bases agree with TRBD2. The CDR3 runs to 19 residues. The J segment lost 7 bases and the V segment lost 0 bases, leaving 14 bases of the junction unmatched. The germline V gene has CDR1 SGHVS and CDR2 FQNEAQ. The chain's CDR3 is CASSLAGPLAGGPVNEQFF. The CDR3 DNA reads as TGTGCCAGCAGCTTAGCGGGCCCTTTAGCGGGAGGGCCAGTTAATGAGCAGTTCTTC.

This clonotype was picked up a small number of times. The rearrangement joins TRBV2 to TRBJ2-2; maybe TRBD1 (5 bases). The CDR3 is made up of 13 amino acids. With 9 bases removed from V and 4 bases from J, the gap between germline ends came to 12 bases. The germline gives CDR1 SNHLY, CDR2 FYNNEI. The CDR3 region is CASSAGPTGELFF. DNA for the CDR3: TGTGCCAGTTCGGCAGGGCCCACCGGGGAGCTGTTTTTT.

The chain employs TRBV6-2 or TRBV6-3 and TRBJ1-1; tentatively, D is TRBD1 (5 bases). The CDR3 has 14 amino acids. The ends were cut back, 4 bases at V and 6 bases at J, with 15 bases in the middle. Germline V CDR1 and CDR2: MNHEY, SVGEGT. In nucleotides, the CDR3 is TGTGCCAGCAGTTTCACCGGGACGAGGGCTGAAGCTTTCTTT. This sequence encodes CASSFTGTRAEAFF.

This clonotype has ten or more counts. This rearrangement joins TRBV12-3 or TRBV12-4 to TRBJ2-7; TRBD1 aligns across 9 bases. This CDR3 spans 17 amino acids. V gave up 5 bases and J gave up 0 bases; unmatched junction bases: 11. The CDR3 loop is CASSPPSRTGVSYEQYF. CDR3 nucleotides: TGTGCCAGCAGTCCACCGTCGCGGACAGGGGTCTCCTACGAGCAGTACTTC.

The chain is built from TRBV29-1 and TRBJ1-2; no clear D. CDR1 and CDR2 (germline): SQVTM, ANQGSEA. V dropped 4 bases and J dropped 8 bases, with 14 bases sitting between them. The CDR3 is 12 amino acids. CDR3 region: CSVGEVSLGYTF. The CDR3 coding sequence is TGCAGCGTTGGCGAGGTTTCTCTCGGCTACACCTTC.

This chain links TRBV10-3 with TRBJ2-3; 15 nucleotides line up with TRBD2. The ends lost 5 bases at V and 2 bases at J; junction bases unmatched: 5. Germline V gene data show CDR1 as ENHRY and CDR2 as SYGVKD. The CDR3 has 17 amino acids. The CDR3 here is CAISSGLAGGFTDTQYF. The CDR3 DNA reads as TGTGCCATCAGTTCAGGACTAGCGGGGGGGTTCACAGATACGCAGTATTTT.

The rearrangement uses TRBV6-5 and TRBJ1-6; D call uncertain. The V end lost 4 bases, the J end lost 3 bases, and 4 bases lay between the germline ends. Germline values: CDR1 MNHEY, CDR2 SVGAGI. The CDR3 contains 13 residues. As DNA, the CDR3 is TGTGCCAGCAGTTCCCACTATAATTCACCCCTCCACTTT. It is translated as CASSSHYNSPLHF.

This clonotype came up a few times. The chain has TRBV10-3 and TRBJ2-1; 10 nucleotides agree with TRBD2. This CDR3 has 15 amino acids. With V trimmed by 2 bases and J by 6 bases, 4 bases remained unmatched. CDR1 is ENHRY and CDR2 is SYGVKD in the germline V gene. The CDR3 here is CAISEPIAGGNEQFF. The DNA for the CDR3 is TGTGCCATCAGTGAGCCCATAGCGGGAGGCAATGAGCAGTTCTTC.

In its sample, this clonotype was seen a few times. The rearrangement links TRBV5-1 to TRBJ1-6; D call uncertain. Germline V gene lookup returns CDR1 SGHRS and CDR2 YFSETQ. CDR3 length equals 15 residues. The V end lost 1 base, the J end lost 5 bases, and 10 bases lay between the germline ends. The CDR3 sequence is CASSLYGSDNSPLHF. CDR3 coding DNA: TGCGCCAGCAGCTTGTACGGATCGGATAATTCACCCCTCCACTTT.

J is TRBJ1-5 and V is TRBV12-3 or TRBV12-4; maybe TRBD1 (6 bases). V was shortened by 1 base and J by 6 bases, with 13 bases between the two germline ends. The CDR3 extends over 15 amino acids. The CDR3 DNA sequence: TGTGCCAGCAGTTTAGGTGACAAGGGGGGTCAGCCCCAGCATTTT. Amino acids: CASSLGDKGGQPQHF.

This clonotype was found many times. V usage is TRBV28 and J usage is TRBJ2-2, with D tentatively TRBD2 (5 bases). The CDR3 has 14 residues. V was trimmed by 6 bases and J by 0 bases, leaving 8 bases between them. The V gene's germline CDR1 is MDHEN and CDR2 SYDVKM. The CDR3 nucleotides read TGTGCCAGCAGGTCCGGGACGAACACCGGGGAGCTGTTTTTT. This sequence encodes CASRSGTNTGELFF.

At least ten counts were recorded for this clonotype. The gene calls are TRBV2 and TRBJ2-5; D gene uncertain. This CDR3 contains 10 residues. Per germline, CDR1 SNHLY and CDR2 FYNNEI. V shed 10 bases and J shed 7 bases, with 10 bases lying between them. The CDR3 DNA sequence: TGTGCCACCCGCTCGAGGACCCAGTACTTC. Translation: CATRSRTQYF.

The chain is built from TRBV20-1 and TRBJ1-4; D gene ambiguous. The V end lost 3 bases, the J end lost 8 bases, and 7 bases lay between the germline ends. The CDR3 contains 11 residues. The germline V gene encodes CDR1 DFQATT and CDR2 SNEGSKA (reference sequence). The CDR3 loop is CSASHGEKLFF. CDR3 in DNA: TGCAGTGCTAGCCACGGAGAAAAACTGTTTTTT.

This clonotype was seen ten or more times. The genes are TRBV12-3 or TRBV12-4 and TRBJ1-5, with TRBD1 as a possible D gene (6 bases). The CDR3 runs to 14 residues. Deletions cut 3 bases from V and 4 bases from J, with 10 bases between. CDR3 amino acids: CASSFGQGNQPQHF. As DNA, the CDR3 is TGTGCCAGCAGTTTCGGGCAGGGGAATCAGCCCCAGCATTTT.

At least ten counts were recorded for this clonotype. V usage is TRBV7-2 and J usage is TRBJ2-5; D gene uncertain. The CDR3 is 13 residues long. Deletions cut 5 bases from V and 4 bases from J, with 11 bases between. CDR1 and CDR2 (germline): SGHTA, FQGNSA. CDR3 in DNA: TGTGCCAGCAGCCCACTGTCCCGAGAGACCCAGTACTTC. Residues: CASSPLSRETQYF.

This clonotype has a handful of counts. The gene calls are TRBV28 and TRBJ1-5; the D is unclear. Per the germline V gene, CDR1 is MDHEN and CDR2 is SYDVKM. V shed 1 base and J shed 5 bases, with 9 bases lying between them. The CDR3 length is 14 residues. The CDR3 bases are TGTGCCAGCAGTTTATATGGGTTAGATCAGCCCCAGCATTTT. The encoded protein is CASSLYGLDQPQHF.

This clonotype was seen only a few times. The J gene is TRBJ1-2, the V gene TRBV5-6, with D tentatively TRBD1 (5 bases). The CDR3 is 13 amino acids. Trimming shortened V by 5 bases and J by 4 bases, and 12 bases separated the two germline ends. Germline CDR1 and CDR2: SGHDT and YYEEEE. The CDR3 reads CASRGDSLYGYTF. CDR3 sequence (DNA): TGTGCCAGCAGGGGTGACAGCCTCTATGGCTACACCTTC.

There are a few counts of this clonotype. The rearrangement links TRBV7-2 to TRBJ2-6; D is unresolved. The germline V and J ends were trimmed by 5 bases and 4 bases, with 15 bases remaining between them. Germline-derived CDR1 and CDR2 are SGHTA and FQGNSA. The CDR3 consists of 16 residues. The CDR3 DNA reads as TGTGCCAGCAGCCCCCTTGTCGGAAGGGGGGCCAACGTCCTGACTTTC. This codes for CASSPLVGRGANVLTF.

This clonotype occurred a few times. CDR3: CASSLNRGADTQYF. CDR3 bases: TGTGCCAGCAGCTTGAACAGGGGAGCAGATACGCAGTATTTT. The V gene is TRBV7-9, the J gene TRBJ2-3; 7 bases fit TRBD1. Per germline, CDR1 SEHNR and CDR2 FQNEAQ (reference sequence). V shed 3 bases and J 4 bases; nucleotides not matched to a gene: 4. The CDR3 has 14 residues.

This clonotype was detected only a few times. The chain has TRBV3-1 and TRBJ2-3, with no clear D. The V end lost 2 bases, the J end lost 5 bases, and 5 bases lay between the germline ends. The length of the CDR3 is 12 residues. From germline, CDR1 is LGHDT and CDR2 YNNKEL (reference sequence). CDR3 protein: CASSQMRDTQYF. CDR3 nucleotides: TGTGCCAGCAGCCAAATGCGAGATACGCAGTATTTT.

In its sample, this clonotype was seen a few times. V gene TRBV6-6 combines with J gene TRBJ1-5; D call uncertain. This CDR3 is built from 14 residues. Germline loops: CDR1 MNHNY, CDR2 SVGAGI (reference sequence). V shed 2 bases and J shed 1 base, with 6 bases lying between them. CDR3 nucleotide sequence: TGTGCCAGCAGTTACGGCGGGAGCAATCAGCCCCAGCATTTT. It is translated as CASSYGGSNQPQHF.

This chain uses TRBV14 with TRBJ1-2; D perhaps matches TRBD1 (5 bases). The CDR3 loop spans 14 amino acids. The V and J ends lost 0 bases and 8 bases respectively, with 13 bases between them. Germline assignment: CDR1 SGHDN and CDR2 FVKESK. In DNA form, the CDR3 reads TGTGCCAGCAGCCAAGATTTGGGGGTGGCCGGCTACACCTTC. It yields the protein CASSQDLGVAGYTF.

CDR3 sequence: CASSLQRPTSGANVLTF. CDR3 bases: TGTGCCAGCAGCCTGCAACGGCCAACCTCTGGGGCCAACGTCCTGACTTTC. J is TRBJ2-6 and V is TRBV7-9; D is undetermined. Per the germline V gene, CDR1 is SEHNR and CDR2 is FQNEAQ (reference sequence). V lost 5 bases, J lost 0 bases, and 14 bases lay in between. The CDR3 is 17 amino acids.

In this sample, this clonotype turned up a few times. The V call is TRBV20-1, the J call TRBJ2-7; no reliable D call. Germline V gene sequence: CDR1 DFQATT, CDR2 SNEGSKA (reference sequence). The V end was cut by 3 bases, the J end by 0 bases, with 9 bases between. The CDR3 loop spans 13 amino acids. CDR3 sequence: CSASSSASYEQYF. The CDR3, as DNA: TGCAGTGCTAGCTCGTCAGCCTCCTACGAGCAGTACTTC.

The genes are TRBV7-2 and TRBJ1-3; D gene unclear. Germline V gene sequence: CDR1 SGHTA, CDR2 FQGNSA. This CDR3 contains 15 residues. With 3 bases removed from V and 0 bases from J, the gap between germline ends came to 9 bases. The CDR3 DNA follows: TGTGCCAGCAGCTTCCAAGGCCTCTCTGGAAACACCATATATTTT. Amino acid sequence: CASSFQGLSGNTIYF.

This chain uses TRBV18 with TRBJ1-1, with D tentatively TRBD1 (5 bases). This CDR3 comprises 16 residues. Trimming left V 6 bases short and J 0 bases short, with 17 bases between. Germline assignment: CDR1 KGHSH and CDR2 LQKENI. The CDR3 here is CASSPDTQMMNTEAFF. CDR3 bases: TGTGCCAGCTCTCCGGACACACAAATGATGAACACTGAAGCTTTCTTT.

This clonotype appeared a few times. This chain joins TRBV6-5 and TRBJ2-1; 7 positions match TRBD2. V trimming: 0 bases; J trimming: 8 bases; junction bases outside the gene matches: 7. The germline V gene encodes CDR1 MNHEY and CDR2 SVGAGI. This CDR3 is 15 amino acids long. This chain's CDR3 is CASSYSGTTRDEQFF. The CDR3 nucleotides read TGTGCCAGCAGTTACTCGGGGACTACGAGGGATGAGCAGTTCTTC.

The chain uses TRBV20-1 and TRBJ2-7; the D is unclear. CDR1 is DFQATT, CDR2 SNEGSKA, per germline (reference sequence). Trimming removed 3 bases from V and 3 bases from J, with 9 bases in between. This CDR3 spans 12 amino acids. DNA for the CDR3: TGCAGTGCTAGTCAGGTCCTCTACGAGCAGTACTTC. Protein: CSASQVLYEQYF.

This clonotype was picked up many times. V gene TRBV7-2 combines with J gene TRBJ2-3; D ambiguous. Trimming took off 7 bases at V and 2 bases at J, with 4 bases between the two ends. The CDR3 length is 11 residues. CDR1 and CDR2 (germline): SGHTA, FQGNSA. The CDR3 spells CASTNTDTQYF. In DNA, the CDR3 is TGTGCCAGCACCAACACAGATACGCAGTATTTT.